This TCR beta chain was profiled in a study of blood T cell repertoires in COVID-19. The V gene lost 4 bases and the J gene lost 0 bases, with 16 bases spanning the gap. The CDR3 is 16 amino acids. Germline CDR1 SGHDT, CDR2 YYEEEE. Assay: immunoSEQ multiplex PCR; the TCRdb copy retains only in-frame clones and omits some. Of 200,000 to 250,000 clones listed, 87% are singletons. The V call is TRBV5-6, the J call TRBJ2-5; possibly TRBD1 for D (6 bases). Material for sequencing was peripheral blood. The sequence was collected from a young woman who had recovered from COVID-19. The CDR3 here is CASSKLQGMYQETQYF. Written as DNA, the CDR3 is TGTGCCAGCAGCAAACTGCAGGGGATGTACCAAGAGACCCAGTACTTC.